Below, 8 T cell receptor beta chains from the same sample are listed, as sequenced in a study of blood T cells in healthy people across ages. A second PCR of about 7 to 12 cycles used a sample-barcoded 5' primer and a J-beta primer mix. One entry per CDR3 protein results from TCRdb running MiXCR on the 5' RACE reads. This table holds about a million distinct CDR3 sequences, 30% to 40% found once. The sequencing input was blood. The receptor set was obtained from a man in his late teens or twenties in good health.

This clonotype was recorded once. A read error is possible here, since a much larger clone lies one base away. V is TRBV7-2 and J is TRBJ2-1, with D possibly being TRBD1 or TRBD2 (5 bases each). Gene TRBJ2-7 matches the end of the DNA better, so the J call may be wrong. Germline CDR1 is SGHTA and CDR2 is FQGNSA. The CDR3 runs 15 residues. CDR3 in amino acids: CASSLDLGAYNEQYF. In DNA form, the CDR3 reads TGTGCCAGCAGCTTGGACCTCGGGGCTTACAATGAGCAGTACTTC.

V is TRBV10-3 and J is TRBJ2-5; D is uncertain. Germline V CDR1 and CDR2: ENHRY, SYGVKD. The CDR3 has 11 amino acids. V was shortened by 0 bases and J by 5 bases, with 1 base between the two germline ends. CDR3 bases: TGTGCCATCAGTGAGTCGGAGACCCAGTACTTC. This gives the protein CAISESETQYF.

With regard to this clonotype: This sequence may be a read error, since a much larger clone differs from it by one base. CDR3 in DNA: TGTGTCAGCAGTTACCCGCCAGATACGCAGTATTTT. This gives the protein CVSSYPPDTQYF. The rearrangement links TRBV6-2 or TRBV6-3 to TRBJ2-3; unclear D gene. Germline V gene data show CDR1 as MNHEY and CDR2 as SVGEGT. The length of the CDR3 is 12 residues.

This chain joins TRBV12-5 and TRBJ1-2, with D maybe TRBD1 (6 bases). V was cut by 1 base and J by 4 bases, with 10 bases left in between. Germline CDR1 LGHNT, CDR2 FRNRAP. CDR3 length: 14 amino acids. CDR3 amino acids: CASGLDGQIYGYTF. The CDR3, as DNA: TGTGCTAGTGGTTTGGATGGACAGATCTATGGCTACACCTTC.

In its sample, this clonotype was seen a few times. Sequence at one end of the junction differs from germline and may be a read error. The chain links TRBV27 to TRBJ2-3; D remains ambiguous. Germline CDR1 reads MNHEY; CDR2 reads SMNVEV (reference sequence). CDR3 size: 15 residues. The CDR3 sequence is CASSSLSAGTDTQYF. CDR3 sequence (DNA): TGTGCCAGTAGTTCGCTCTCGGCTGGCACAGATACGCAGTATTTT.

V is TRBV4-1 and J is TRBJ2-3; D possibly corresponds to TRBD2 (6 bases). V gave up 3 bases and J gave up 2 bases, with 9 bases separating them. CDR1 MGHRA and CDR2 YSYEKL come from the germline V gene. The CDR3 sequence is 14 residues long. This chain's CDR3 is CASSQRTITDTQYF. CDR3 DNA: TGCGCCAGCAGCCAGAGGACTATCACAGATACGCAGTATTTT.

The V gene is TRBV10-3, the J gene TRBJ1-1; unclear D gene. V dropped 7 bases and J dropped 4 bases, with 16 bases sitting between them. The CDR3 contains 14 residues. CDR1 is ENHRY, CDR2 SYGVKD, per germline. Here the CDR3 DNA reads TGTGCCATCACCCCGGACCGGAGGGTCACTGAAGCTTTCTTT. Amino acids: CAITPDRRVTEAFF.

In its sample, this clonotype was seen a few times. The chain combines TRBV12-3 or TRBV12-4 with TRBJ1-2; D not resolved. This CDR3 region has 16 residues. V was trimmed by 4 bases and J by 4 bases, leaving 19 bases between them. The CDR3 sequence: CASSSIPIESGYGYTF. The CDR3 nucleotides are TGTGCCAGCAGTTCGATACCCATAGAAAGCGGCTATGGCTACACCTTC.